This T cell receptor (beta chain) appears in the sequencing data of a study of cytomegalovirus exposure and HLA in healthy donors. Study-wide context: Around 80 million unique TCR sequences came from HLA-typed donors in an early release. Overall study findings and caveats: Relative to the approximately 700-donor mean, N-insertions were reportedly fewer in an Asian-associated ancestry cluster in a later analysis. Among TCR beta chains, those listed as cytomegalovirus-associated numbered approximately 150.

The PCR employed 60 Vbeta primers together with 13 Jbeta primers. Sequencing was performed with immunoSEQ multiplex PCR; in TCRdb, only in-frame clones are kept and a portion is missing. This sample has about 150,000 clones; 80% occur once, and the top ten carry 6.3%. V lost 6 bases and J 2 bases, leaving 14 bases between the germline ends. The germline CDR1 and CDR2 sequences are LNHDA and SQIVND (reference sequence). The CDR3 contains 15 residues. Turning to this clone: Its target is unknown.

The receptor's source is a male donor in good health and CMV-seropositive. The J gene is TRBJ2-1, the V gene TRBV19, with D maybe TRBD2 (6 bases). Sequenced material: PBMCs. CDR3 sequence reads: CASSLGSPTYNEQFF. In DNA, the CDR3 is TGTGCCAGTAGCCTCGGGAGTCCCACCTACAATGAGCAGTTCTTC.